The 28 T cell receptor beta chains reported below all come from one sample, sequenced in a study of neurological immune-mediated disorders. TCRdb processed the 5' RACE reads anew with MiXCR; each CDR3 protein has one entry. The data show 80,000 or so distinct CDR3 sequences, with approximately 9.4% seen just once and 1.7% held by the top ten. What was sequenced was PBMCs. Receptors originate from a man in his fifties in good health.

This clonotype was seen at least ten times. The J gene is TRBJ1-3, the V gene TRBV7-2; the D is unclear. Germline V gives CDR1 SGHTA, CDR2 FQGNSA. V lost 5 bases to trimming and J lost 8 bases, with 10 bases between them. The CDR3 contains 12 residues. This CDR3 is CASSLGPYTIYF. DNA of the CDR3: TGTGCCAGCAGCCTAGGGCCTTACACCATATATTTT.

For this clonotype: A read error is possible here, since a much larger clone lies one base away. This chain joins TRBV5-1 and TRBJ2-5, with 8 bases fitting TRBD2. The germline V gene encodes CDR1 SGHRS and CDR2 YFSETQ. CDR3 length: 16 amino acids. Trimming removed 9 bases from V and 2 bases from J; junction bases left unmatched: 15. The CDR3 region has the DNA TGCGCCACCACGGGGGCTAGCGGGCGAGCACAAGAGACCCAGTACTTC. This encodes CATTGASGRAQETQYF.

This clonotype was observed at least ten times. The genes are TRBV20-1 and TRBJ2-3; perhaps D is TRBD1 or TRBD2 (5 bases each). V gave up 5 bases and J gave up 0 bases, with 15 bases separating them. The CDR3 spans 15 residues. Germline V gene data show CDR1 as DFQATT and CDR2 as SNEGSKA (reference sequence). CDR3 residues: CSASGDGGSTDTQYF. In nucleotides, the CDR3 is TGCAGTGCTTCTGGGGACGGCGGGAGCACAGATACGCAGTATTTT.

This clonotype was counted many times. This chain links TRBV4-1 with TRBJ2-1, with TRBD2 identical over 14 bases. Germline-derived CDR1 and CDR2 are MGHRA and YSYEKL. CDR3 length: 17 residues. After removal of 6 bases from V and 7 bases from J, the junction contained 11 bases not matched to a gene. CDR3 sequence (DNA): TGCGCCAGCAGTCCCGAAGGGACTAGCGGGAGCTATAATGAGCAGTTCTTC. Its translation is CASSPEGTSGSYNEQFF.

This clonotype was picked up many times. The chain recombines TRBV7-2 with TRBJ2-7, with 9 bases identical to TRBD2. Germline trimming cut 1 base from V and 7 bases from J; bases unmatched to any gene: 8. The CDR3 length is 15 residues. Germline CDR1 reads SGHTA; CDR2 reads FQGNSA. This chain's CDR3 is CASSLERREGVEQYF. For the CDR3, the DNA is TGTGCCAGCAGCTTAGAAAGGCGGGAGGGTGTGGAGCAGTACTTC.

In its sample, this clonotype was seen many times. V usage is TRBV6-1 and J usage is TRBJ2-2, with unresolved D. V was cut by 11 bases and J by 4 bases, with 14 bases left in between. The CDR3 contains 13 residues. In germline, CDR1 is MNHNS, CDR2 SASEGT. The CDR3 sequence: CASNPLLTGELFF. The DNA of the CDR3 is TGTGCCTCCAACCCGCTTCTCACCGGGGAGCTGTTTTTT.

As for this clonotype: A much larger clone differs by one base, so this may be a read error. CDR3 coding DNA: TGTGCCAGCAGTTATTTCGTCAGGGGTGAAGCTTTCTTT. Translation gives CASSYFVRGEAFF. The V call is TRBV6-5, the J call TRBJ1-1; tentatively, D is TRBD1 (6 bases). CDR3 length: 13 residues. Looked up from germline, CDR1 is MNHEY and CDR2 is SVGAGI. Trimming stripped 3 bases from V and 7 bases from J, with 12 bases between.

This clonotype was recorded at least ten times. This chain connects TRBV3-1 to TRBJ2-1; weak D call: TRBD1 (8 bases). The CDR3 runs to 19 residues. The V end was cut by 0 bases, the J end by 6 bases, with 24 bases between. The germline gives CDR1 LGHDT, CDR2 YNNKEL (reference sequence). The DNA of the CDR3 is TGTGCCAGCAGCCAAGACCCCTGGGGGGGGACAGGCAACCCCAATGAGCAGTTCTTC. Its protein product is CASSQDPWGGTGNPNEQFF.

On this clonotype: The junction does not match germline at one end; this may be a read error. The chain has TRBV6-1 and TRBJ1-5; D gene uncertain. This CDR3 has 15 amino acids. Germline-derived CDR1 and CDR2 are MNHNS and SASEGT. CDR3 residues: CSSSALEGTNQPQHF. DNA for the CDR3: TGTTCCAGCAGTGCCCTCGAGGGAACAAATCAGCCCCAGCATTTT.

This clonotype occurred many times. The genes are TRBV12-3 or TRBV12-4 and TRBJ2-3; D gene unclear. CDR3 length: 15 residues. Trimming pared 2 bases from V and 5 bases from J, leaving 14 bases between. The CDR3 here is CASSLMGLEEDTQYF. In DNA form, the CDR3 reads TGTGCCAGCAGTTTAATGGGTCTAGAAGAAGATACGCAGTATTTT.

Ten or more counts support this clonotype. The V and J genes are TRBV12-3 or TRBV12-4 and TRBJ2-1; TRBD2 matches 9 bases. V lost 6 bases to trimming and J lost 8 bases; unmatched junction nucleotides: 14. The CDR3 contains 16 residues. CDR3 nucleotides: TGTGCCAGCAGACCCCGGGGGCGGGGGGGCGTAGATGAGCAGTTCTTC. Protein: CASRPRGRGGVDEQFF.

This clonotype was seen repeatedly, ten times or more. This chain links TRBV3-1 with TRBJ1-6; a possible D gene is TRBD1 (6 bases). The CDR3 loop spans 13 amino acids. Trimming cost V 6 bases and J 7 bases, with 10 bases left between them. The germline V gene has CDR1 LGHDT and CDR2 YNNKEL (reference sequence). The CDR3 nucleotides are TGTGCCAGCAGTGGACAGTGGAATTCACCCCTCCACTTT. This encodes CASSGQWNSPLHF. The full variable domain, with the rest looked up from reference TRBV3-1 and TRBJ1-6, is DTAVSQTPKYLVTQMGNDKSIKCEQNLGHDTMYWYKQDSKKFLKIMFSYNNKELIINETVPNRFSPKSPDKAHLNLHINSLELGDSAVYFCASSGQWNSPLHFGNGTRLTVT.

The table lists this clonotype with many counts. The rearrangement uses TRBV7-2 and TRBJ1-4, with 9 bases lining up with TRBD1. The germline gives CDR1 SGHTA, CDR2 FQGNSA. V was clipped by 4 bases and J by 7 bases; unmatched bases: 7. CDR3 length: 15 residues. The DNA of the CDR3 is TGTGCCAGCAGCTCCTCCGGGACAGGGATTGAAAAACTGTTTTTT. Its protein is CASSSSGTGIEKLFF. Full variable domain (remainder filled in from reference TRBV7-2 and TRBJ1-4): GAGVSQSPSNKVTEKGKDVELRCDPISGHTALYWYRQSLGQGLEFLIYFQGNSAPDKSGLPSDRFSAERTGGSVSTLTIQRTQQEDSAVYLCASSSSGTGIEKLFFGSGTQLSVL.

This clonotype has at least ten counts. The V and J genes are TRBV10-3 and TRBJ1-1; no firm D call. V was trimmed by 8 bases and J by 0 bases, leaving 19 bases between them. This CDR3 spans 16 amino acids. Per the germline V gene, CDR1 is ENHRY and CDR2 is SYGVKD. The CDR3 bases are TGTGCCATCTCTGCAGGAGGTATATCCTTGAACACTGAAGCTTTCTTT. Translated: CAISAGGISLNTEAFF.

This clonotype was counted many times. This sequence joins TRBV15 and TRBJ2-5; no definite D call. The CDR3 is 17 residues long. The V end was cut by 2 bases, the J end by 1 base, with 17 bases between. The germline V gene encodes CDR1 LNHNV and CDR2 YYDKDF (reference sequence). The CDR3 nucleotides read TGTGCCACCAGCAGACGCCCCCGGCAGTCCACCCAAGAGACCCAGTACTTC. Encoded protein: CATSRRPRQSTQETQYF. Supplemented by reference TRBV15 and TRBJ2-5, the full variable domain reads DAMVIQNPRYQVTQFGKPVTLSCSQTLNHNVMYWYQQKSSQAPKLLFHYYDKDFNNEADTPDNFQSRRPNTSFCFLDIRSPGLGDTAMYLCATSRRPRQSTQETQYFGPGTRLLVL.

This clonotype showed up just once. A read error is possible here, since a much larger clone lies one base away. The V and J genes are TRBV5-4 and TRBJ1-6; TRBD1 matches at 7 bases. The CDR3 length is 15 residues. Germline V gene data show CDR1 as SGHNT and CDR2 as YYREEE (reference sequence). The CDR3 DNA reads TGTGCCATCAGCTTGGATGGACAGGTTTATTCACCCCTCCACTTT. It translates to CAISLDGQVYSPLHF. Full variable domain (missing parts from reference TRBV5-4 and TRBJ1-6): ETGVTQSPTHLIKTRGQQVTLRCSSQSGHNTVSWYQQALGQGPQFIFQYYREEENGRGNFPPRFSGLQFPNYSSELNVNALELDDSALYLCAISLDGQVYSPLHFGNGTRLTVT.

This clonotype was detected many times. The chain couples TRBV20-1 to TRBJ2-5; maybe TRBD1 (5 bases). The V gene's germline CDR1 is DFQATT and CDR2 SNEGSKA (reference sequence). This CDR3 spans 13 amino acids. V lost 0 bases and J lost 2, with 7 bases in between. CDR3: CSAREAGQETQYF. Written as DNA, the CDR3 is TGCAGTGCTAGAGAAGCAGGGCAAGAGACCCAGTACTTC.

V gene TRBV20-1 combines with J gene TRBJ2-5, with 11 nucleotides matching TRBD2. The CDR3 spans 17 residues. V was clipped by 0 bases and J by 4 bases; unmatched bases: 10. In germline, CDR1 is DFQATT, CDR2 SNEGSKA (reference sequence). The CDR3 region is CSAREFSVAGGRETQYF. The CDR3 bases are TGCAGTGCTAGAGAATTTTCAGTAGCGGGAGGGCGAGAGACCCAGTACTTC.

This clonotype was counted many times. This chain links TRBV4-2 with TRBJ1-1; no firm D call. Germline V gene sequence: CDR1 LGHNA, CDR2 YNFKEQ. The CDR3 extends over 16 amino acids. The V end lost 4 bases, the J end lost 2 bases, and 17 bases lay between the germline ends. The CDR3 region has the DNA TGTGCCAGCAGCCGGTCGGGGTGGCCCAAAAACACTGAAGCTTTCTTT. The encoded protein is CASSRSGWPKNTEAFF.

The table lists this clonotype with many counts. This sequence joins TRBV6-5 and TRBJ2-7, with 7 positions matching TRBD2. With V trimmed by 2 bases and J by 2 bases, 3 bases remained unmatched. This CDR3 region has 14 residues. Germline loops: CDR1 MNHEY, CDR2 SVGAGI. For the CDR3, the DNA is TGTGCCAGCAGTTACCAAAGCGGGACCTACGAGCAGTACTTC. Its translation is CASSYQSGTYEQYF.

This clonotype showed up many times. V and J are TRBV18 and TRBJ2-5; 10 bases line up with TRBD2. J was trimmed by 5 bases and V by 0 bases; bases with no gene match: 6. The germline gives CDR1 KGHSH, CDR2 LQKENI. The CDR3 length is 16 residues. The CDR3 bases are TGTGCCAGCTCACCACCCCTAGCGGGGGCCGCTGAGACCCAGTACTTC. Translated, it gives CASSPPLAGAAETQYF.

This clonotype was detected many times. DNA of the CDR3: TGCAGTACAATCTCCCGCGAAACCTCCTACAATGAGCAGTTCTTC. Translation gives CSTISRETSYNEQFF. The genes are TRBV20-1 and TRBJ2-1; no definite D call. The germline gives CDR1 DFQATT, CDR2 SNEGSKA (reference sequence). This CDR3 has 15 residues. Trimming took off 8 bases at V and 0 bases at J, with 17 bases between the two ends.

This clonotype showed up many times. The chain links TRBV29-1 to TRBJ2-1; no clear D. The V end was cut by 5 bases, the J end by 2 bases, with 10 bases between. Germline V gene data show CDR1 as SQVTM and CDR2 as ANQGSEA. CDR3 length: 13 residues. CDR3 in amino acids: CSVRLDPYNEQFF. In nucleotides, the CDR3 is TGCAGCGTTAGGCTAGACCCCTACAATGAGCAGTTCTTC.

This clonotype was seen ten or more times. V gene TRBV3-1 combines with J gene TRBJ2-2; 10 bases are shared with TRBD2. V was pared by 4 bases and J by 0 bases, with 5 bases of the junction left unmatched. The CDR3 is 17 residues long. Germline loops: CDR1 LGHDT, CDR2 YNNKEL (reference sequence). CDR3 nucleotide sequence: TGTGCCAGCAGCCCAGCGGGAGGGCCCGCGAACACCGGGGAGCTGTTTTTT. As protein: CASSPAGGPANTGELFF.

This clonotype was seen repeatedly, ten times or more. The rearrangement links TRBV12-3 or TRBV12-4 to TRBJ2-7; no reliable D call. Deletions cut 3 bases from V and 9 bases from J, with 15 bases between. The CDR3 contains 13 residues. The DNA of the CDR3 is TGTGCCAGCAGTTTCGTAAACGGCGTCGGGCAGTACTTC. Its translation is CASSFVNGVGQYF.

This clonotype was counted ten times or more. The rearrangement joins TRBV11-1 to TRBJ2-1; 12 bases map to TRBD1. With 5 bases clipped from V and 8 bases from J, the junction kept 10 bases outside the gene matches. The germline CDR1 and CDR2 sequences are SGHAT and FQDESV (reference sequence). The CDR3 is 16 amino acids. CDR3 bases: TGTGCCAGCAGCACCCGTAGCGGGACAGGGGGCCATGAGCAGTTCTTC. Encoded protein: CASSTRSGTGGHEQFF.

This clonotype was counted many times. The chain uses TRBV12-3 or TRBV12-4 and TRBJ1-5; weak D call: TRBD1 (5 bases). V lost 6 bases and J lost 2, with 11 bases in between. CDR3 length: 14 residues. CDR3 in DNA: TGTGCCAGCAGACCAGGGAGGGGCAATCAGCCCCAGCATTTT. Its translation: CASRPGRGNQPQHF.

This clonotype was counted many times. The chain has TRBV5-1 and TRBJ1-6; tentatively, D is TRBD1 (5 bases). Germline V gives CDR1 SGHRS, CDR2 YFSETQ. The CDR3 consists of 16 residues. The V gene lost 7 bases and the J gene lost 6 bases, with 20 bases spanning the gap. CDR3 in amino acids: CASAGWTPTGNSPLHF. DNA for the CDR3: TGCGCCAGCGCAGGTTGGACACCCACGGGTAATTCACCCCTCCACTTT.